Given below is one T cell receptor beta chain in context. Its antigen is unidentified. The CDR3 contains 15 residues. The germline V gene has CDR1 SGHTA and CDR2 FQGNSA. Trimming shortened V by 5 bases and J by 2 bases, and 15 bases separated the two germline ends. Clones were read by immunoSEQ multiplex PCR, and TCRdb kept only the in-frame ones, dropping some. The repertoire consists of tens of thousands of clones, with 75% to 90% occurring once and the leading ten covering roughly 14%. These data belong to a study of T cells in tuberculosis. Study at large: Sequenced TCRs come from CD1B-GMM tetramer-binding T cells. Study-wide points: Shorter CDR3-alpha in active tuberculosis partly drove smaller distances. GEM motif frequencies gave 60% to 70% accuracy; the GMM repertoire gave roughly 90%.

The gene calls are TRBV7-2 and TRBJ1-2, with TRBD1 as a possible D gene (5 bases). The TCR originated in a donor between 10 and 35 years old with latent tuberculosis or without tuberculosis infection. The sequenced sample was PBMCs. CDR3 bases: TGTGCCAGCAGCCCCGCCGCAGGGTCAAACTATGGCTACACCTTC. Protein sequence: CASSPAAGSNYGYTF.